One and the same sample provided the 3 T cell receptor beta chains below, sequenced in a study of beta chain features in type 1 diabetes (dated by TCRdb to the late 2010s). The research as a whole found: In all four CD4+ subsets, TCRB CDR3 length was moderately but significantly shorter in type 1 diabetes patients.

Libraries came from the immunoSEQ multiplex PCR assay. The entire amount of isolated RNA was reverse transcribed using the High Capacity cDNA Reverse Transcription Kit, so the sequenced TCRB transcripts were expressed ones. Here the immuneACCESS table is served through TCRdb, limited to in-frame sequences with V and J called. Missing clones are a known gap in these copies; in checked studies unresolved V genes cover under half, and the rest lacks a known reason. Across this sample there are nearly 350,000 clones, with approximately 9.9% seen only once. The leading ten clones occupy around 1% of the sample. Their cognate antigens are unknown. The sequenced sample was central memory CD4+ T cells from blood. The receptor set was obtained from a man aged 25 to 40 with type 1 diabetes.

This clone was seen a handful of times. V and J are TRBV13 and TRBJ2-3; TRBD2 matches at 12 bases. The ends lost 5 bases at V and 7 bases at J; junction bases unmatched: 7. CDR1 and CDR2 (germline): PRHDT, FYEKMQ (reference sequence). There are 15 residues in the CDR3. The CDR3: CASSLQLAGGNTQYF. CDR3 DNA sequence: TGTGCCAGCAGCCTCCAACTAGCGGGAGGAAATACGCAGTATTTT.

The rearrangement joins TRBV11-2 to TRBJ2-1, with D unclear. Germline V gene lookup returns CDR1 SGHAT and CDR2 FQNNGV. The CDR3 covers 13 residues. V was clipped by 5 bases and J by 3 bases, with 8 bases between them. The CDR3 DNA reads TGTGCCAGCAGCGTCGCAGACTACAATGAGCAGTTCTTC. Protein product: CASSVADYNEQFF.

The chain uses TRBV25-1 and TRBJ1-1; D is unclear. Per germline, CDR1 MGHDK and CDR2 SYGVNS. The CDR3 runs to 12 residues. Between the trimmed V and J ends, which lost 2 bases and 7 bases, there was a span of 8 bases. The CDR3 region has the DNA TGTGCCAGCAGTGAAGGGCCGGATGAAGCTTTCTTT. This translates into CASSEGPDEAFF.